A selection of T cell receptor beta chains follows, all from one sample in a study of OX40 agonist ivuxolimab in advanced cancers. The method was immunoSEQ multiplex PCR; TCRdb's version includes in-frame clones alone and lacks a portion of them. The table lists tens of thousands of clones, roughly four fifths of them singletons. The sample in question was CD4+ or CD8+ T cells sorted from blood, obtained in a trial of the OX40 agonist ivuxolimab. These receptors all come from an adult with an advanced solid tumor such as melanoma, head and neck, liver or kidney cancer. CDR3s include the opening cysteine and the closing phenylalanine or tryptophan. Fields, in order: J gene, CDR3 length, V gene, CDR3 protein.

>TRBJ1-2|14|TRBV5-1
CASSLVTEIYGYTF
>TRBJ1-1|12|TRBV28
CASSLFGLGQGF
>TRBJ2-2|16|TRBV2
CASSVVAGVGTGELFF
>TRBJ1-1|14|TRBV5-4
CASSNPDSVTEAFF
>TRBJ2-3|15|TRBV7-2
CASSLSSGGTDTQYF
>TRBJ1-2|14|TRBV10-3
CAISERSPMGGYTF
>TRBJ1-1|14|TRBV19
CASSTQTSTGAAFF
>TRBJ2-3|14|TRBV11-2
CASSFGVTTDTQYF
>TRBJ2-7|15|TRBV9
CASSVGGDRVYEQYF
>TRBJ2-4|17|TRBV29-1
CSVGGGGQLRGKNIQYF
>TRBJ2-7|15|TRBV4-1
CASSSREGVSYEQYF
>TRBJ1-3|16|TRBV2
CASSEWQGASGNTIYF
>TRBJ2-1|13|TRBV29-1
CSAPGGHYNEQFF
>TRBJ1-5|13|TRBV6-6
CASSYSSVQPQHF
>TRBJ1-1|13|TRBV7-6
CASSWDSNTEAFF
>TRBJ2-7|12|TRBV19
CASSPGGHEQYF
>TRBJ2-5|15|TRBV9
CASSARGGLSETQYF
>TRBJ2-2|15|TRBV30
CAWSRGIGNTGELFF
>TRBJ2-1|15|TRBV5-6
CASSLKGRTNNEQFF
>TRBJ2-2|15|TRBV7-2
CASSLSGQGYGELFF
>TRBJ1-3|16|TRBV5-4
CASSFGAGGSGNTIYF
>TRBJ2-5|16|TRBV28
CASSYLGRGVEETQYF
>TRBJ2-1|14|TRBV10-3
CAISPGQDYNEQFF
>TRBJ2-7|16|TRBV4-2
CASSQYDGTGPLLQYF
>TRBJ1-4|15|TRBV5-1
CASSLSGTTNEKLFF
>TRBJ2-3|14|TRBV11-3
CASSLGFTTDTQYF
>TRBJ1-1|13|TRBV28
CASTPLRNTEAFF